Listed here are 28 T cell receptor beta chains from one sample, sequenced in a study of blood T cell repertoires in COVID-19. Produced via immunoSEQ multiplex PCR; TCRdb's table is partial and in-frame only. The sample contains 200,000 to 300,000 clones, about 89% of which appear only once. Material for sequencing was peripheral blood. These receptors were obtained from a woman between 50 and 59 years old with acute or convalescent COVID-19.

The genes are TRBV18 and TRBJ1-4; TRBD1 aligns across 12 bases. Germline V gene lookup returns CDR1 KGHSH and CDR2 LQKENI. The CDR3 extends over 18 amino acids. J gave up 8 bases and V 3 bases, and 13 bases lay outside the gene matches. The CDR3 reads CASSPQGQGAPGDEKLFF. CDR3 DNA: TGTGCCAGCTCACCCCAGGGACAGGGGGCCCCCGGGGACGAAAAACTGTTTTTT.

The CDR3: CASSLERVTGNTIYF. Here the CDR3 DNA reads TGTGCCAGCAGCTTAGAAAGAGTTACTGGAAACACCATATATTTT. This rearrangement joins TRBV7-9 to TRBJ1-3; no reliable D call. Trimming cost V 1 base and J 2 bases, with 9 bases left between them. The CDR3 loop spans 15 amino acids. CDR1 and CDR2 (germline): SEHNR, FQNEAQ (reference sequence).

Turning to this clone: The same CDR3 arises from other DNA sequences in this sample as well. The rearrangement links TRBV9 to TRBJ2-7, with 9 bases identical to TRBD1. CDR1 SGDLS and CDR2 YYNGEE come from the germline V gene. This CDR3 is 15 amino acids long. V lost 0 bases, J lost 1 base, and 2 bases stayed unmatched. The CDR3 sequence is CASSVAGTGSYEQYF. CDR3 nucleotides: TGTGCCAGCAGCGTAGCCGGGACAGGGTCCTACGAGCAGTACTTC.

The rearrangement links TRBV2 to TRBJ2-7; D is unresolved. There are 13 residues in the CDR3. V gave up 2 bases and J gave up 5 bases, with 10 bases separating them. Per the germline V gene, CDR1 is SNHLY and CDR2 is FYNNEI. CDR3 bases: TGTGCCAGCAGTGAAACCCGAGGCGACGAGCAGTACTTC. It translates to CASSETRGDEQYF.

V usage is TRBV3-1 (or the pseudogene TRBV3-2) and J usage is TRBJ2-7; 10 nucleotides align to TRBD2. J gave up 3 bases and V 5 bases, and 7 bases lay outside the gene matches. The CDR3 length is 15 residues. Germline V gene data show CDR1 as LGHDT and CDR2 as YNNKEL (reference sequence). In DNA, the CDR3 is TGTGCCAGCAGCAAACCTAGCGGGGGACGCTACGAGCAGTACTTC. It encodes CASSKPSGGRYEQYF.

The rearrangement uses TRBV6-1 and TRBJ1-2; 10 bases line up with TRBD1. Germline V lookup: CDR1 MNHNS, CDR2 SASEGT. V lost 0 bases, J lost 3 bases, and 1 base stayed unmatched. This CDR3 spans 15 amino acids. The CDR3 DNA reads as TGTGCCAGCAGTGAAGCCGGGACAGGGGACTATGGCTACACCTTC. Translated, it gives CASSEAGTGDYGYTF.

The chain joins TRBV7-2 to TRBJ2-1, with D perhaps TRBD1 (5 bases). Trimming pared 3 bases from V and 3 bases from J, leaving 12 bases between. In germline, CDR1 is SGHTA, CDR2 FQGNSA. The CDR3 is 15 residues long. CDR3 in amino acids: CASSFIQGGYNEQFF. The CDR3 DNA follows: TGTGCCAGCAGCTTTATCCAGGGTGGCTACAATGAGCAGTTCTTC.

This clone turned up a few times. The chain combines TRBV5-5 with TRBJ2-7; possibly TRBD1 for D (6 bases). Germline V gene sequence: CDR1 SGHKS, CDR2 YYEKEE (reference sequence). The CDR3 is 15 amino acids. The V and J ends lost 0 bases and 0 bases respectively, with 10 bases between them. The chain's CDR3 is CASSLGTASSYEQYF. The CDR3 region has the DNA TGTGCCAGCAGCTTGGGGACAGCAAGCTCCTACGAGCAGTACTTC.

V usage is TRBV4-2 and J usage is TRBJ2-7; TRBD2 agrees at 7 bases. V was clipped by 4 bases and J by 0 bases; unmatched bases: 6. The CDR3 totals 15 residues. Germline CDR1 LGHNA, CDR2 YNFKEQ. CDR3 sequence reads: CASSRLGGSSYEQYF. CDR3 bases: TGTGCCAGCAGCCGACTTGGCGGGAGCTCCTACGAGCAGTACTTC.

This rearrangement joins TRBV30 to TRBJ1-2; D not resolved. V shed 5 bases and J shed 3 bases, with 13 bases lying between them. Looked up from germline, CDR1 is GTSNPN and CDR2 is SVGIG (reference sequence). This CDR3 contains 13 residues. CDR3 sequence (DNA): TGTGCCTGGGGGGATGGAGGGTACTATGGCTACACCTTC. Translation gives CAWGDGGYYGYTF.

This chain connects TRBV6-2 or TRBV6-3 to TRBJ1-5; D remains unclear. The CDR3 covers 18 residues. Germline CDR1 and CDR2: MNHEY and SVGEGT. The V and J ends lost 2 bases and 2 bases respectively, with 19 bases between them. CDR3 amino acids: CASSYADRVERRNQPQHF. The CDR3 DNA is TGTGCCAGCAGTTACGCAGATCGGGTTGAACGGCGCAATCAGCCCCAGCATTTT.

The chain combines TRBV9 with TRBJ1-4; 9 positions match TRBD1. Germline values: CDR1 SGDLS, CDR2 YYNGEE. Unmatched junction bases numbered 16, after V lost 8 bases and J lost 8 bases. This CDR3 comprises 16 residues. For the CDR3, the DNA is TGTGCCAGTCTGCGGGGGACAGGGTCCCTCGGGGAAAAACTGTTTTTT. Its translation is CASLRGTGSLGEKLFF. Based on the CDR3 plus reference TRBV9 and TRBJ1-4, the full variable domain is DSGVTQTPKHLITATGQRVTLRCSPRSGDLSVYWYQQSLDQGLQFLIQYYNGEERAKGNILERFSAQQFPDLHSELNLSSLELGDSALYFCASLRGTGSLGEKLFFGSGTQLSVL.

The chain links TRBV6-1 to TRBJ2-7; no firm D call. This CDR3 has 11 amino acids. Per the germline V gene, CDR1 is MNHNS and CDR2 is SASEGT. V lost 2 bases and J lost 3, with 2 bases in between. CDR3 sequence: CASSERYEQYF. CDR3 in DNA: TGTGCCAGCAGTGAACGCTACGAGCAGTACTTC.

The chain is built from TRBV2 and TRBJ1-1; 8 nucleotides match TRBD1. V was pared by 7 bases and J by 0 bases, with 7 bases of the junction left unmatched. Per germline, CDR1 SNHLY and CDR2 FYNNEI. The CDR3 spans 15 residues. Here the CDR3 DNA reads TGTGCCAGCAACGCACAGGGGGACCTGAACACTGAAGCTTTCTTT. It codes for CASNAQGDLNTEAFF.

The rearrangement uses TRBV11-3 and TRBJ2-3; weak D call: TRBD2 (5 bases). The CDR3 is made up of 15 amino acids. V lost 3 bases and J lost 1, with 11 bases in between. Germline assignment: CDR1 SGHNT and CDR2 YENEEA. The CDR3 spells CASSFGSGGTDTQYF. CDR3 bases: TGTGCCAGCAGCTTTGGGAGCGGTGGCACAGATACGCAGTATTTT.

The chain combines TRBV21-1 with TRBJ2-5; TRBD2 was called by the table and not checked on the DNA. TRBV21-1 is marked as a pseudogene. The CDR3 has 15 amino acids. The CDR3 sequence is CASSKVRRDQETQYF. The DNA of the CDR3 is TGTGCCAGCAGCAAAGTTAGGAGGGACCAAGAGACCCAGTACTTC.

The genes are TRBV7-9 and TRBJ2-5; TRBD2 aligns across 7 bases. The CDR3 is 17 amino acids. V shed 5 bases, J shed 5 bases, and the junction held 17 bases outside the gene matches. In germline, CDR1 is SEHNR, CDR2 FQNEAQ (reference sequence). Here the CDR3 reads CASSPEWGRAEAETQYF. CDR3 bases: TGTGCCAGCAGCCCAGAGTGGGGGAGGGCCGAGGCGGAGACCCAGTACTTC. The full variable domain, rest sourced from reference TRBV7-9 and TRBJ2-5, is DTGVSQNPRHKITKRGQNVTFRCDPISEHNRLYWYRQTLGQGPEFLTYFQNEAQLEKSRLLSDRFSAERPKGSFSTLEIQRTEQGDSAMYLCASSPEWGRAEAETQYFGPGTRLLVL.

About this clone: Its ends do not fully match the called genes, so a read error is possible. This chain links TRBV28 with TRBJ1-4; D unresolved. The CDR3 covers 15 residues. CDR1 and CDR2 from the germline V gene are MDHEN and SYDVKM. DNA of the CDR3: TGTGCCAGCAGTTTATTTGGGGAGGCTAAGGAAAAACTGTTTTTT. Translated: CASSLFGEAKEKLFF.

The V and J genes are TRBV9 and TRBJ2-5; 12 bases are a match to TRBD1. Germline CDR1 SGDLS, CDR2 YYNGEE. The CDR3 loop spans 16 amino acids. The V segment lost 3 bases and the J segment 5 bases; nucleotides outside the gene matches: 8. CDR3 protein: CASSAPGTGGEETQYF. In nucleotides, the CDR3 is TGTGCCAGCAGCGCCCCCGGGACAGGGGGCGAGGAGACCCAGTACTTC.

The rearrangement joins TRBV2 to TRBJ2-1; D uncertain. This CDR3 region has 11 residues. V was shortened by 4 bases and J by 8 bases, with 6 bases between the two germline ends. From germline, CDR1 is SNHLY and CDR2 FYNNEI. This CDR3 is CASSVIYEQFF. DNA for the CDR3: TGTGCCAGCAGTGTTATATATGAGCAGTTCTTC.

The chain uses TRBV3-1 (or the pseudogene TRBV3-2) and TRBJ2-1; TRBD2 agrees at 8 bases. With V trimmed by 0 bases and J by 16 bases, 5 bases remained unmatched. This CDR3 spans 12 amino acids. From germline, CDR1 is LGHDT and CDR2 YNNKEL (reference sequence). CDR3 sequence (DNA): TGTGCCAGCAGCCAAGAGGGGACTAGAAGTTTCTTC. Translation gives CASSQEGTRSFF.

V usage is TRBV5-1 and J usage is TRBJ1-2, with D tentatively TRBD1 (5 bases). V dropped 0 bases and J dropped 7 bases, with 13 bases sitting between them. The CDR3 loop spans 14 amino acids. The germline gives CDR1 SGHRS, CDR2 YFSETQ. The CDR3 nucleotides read TGCGCCAGCAGCTTGGAGGCAGGGAAGAGTGGCTACACCTTC. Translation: CASSLEAGKSGYTF. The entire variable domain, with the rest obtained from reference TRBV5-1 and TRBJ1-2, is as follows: KAGVTQTPRYLIKTRGQQVTLSCSPISGHRSVSWYQQTPGQGLQFLFEYFSETQRNKGNFPGRFSGRQFSNSRSEMNVSTLELGDSALYLCASSLEAGKSGYTFGSGTRLTVV.

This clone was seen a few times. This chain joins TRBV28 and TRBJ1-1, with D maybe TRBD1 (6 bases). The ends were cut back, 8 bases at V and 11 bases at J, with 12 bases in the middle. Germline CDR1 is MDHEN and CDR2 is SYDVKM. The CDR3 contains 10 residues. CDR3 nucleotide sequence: TGTGCCAGCTCCTCAGGGGTGGCTTTCTTT. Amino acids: CASSSGVAFF. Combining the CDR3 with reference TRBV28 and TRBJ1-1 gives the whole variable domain DVKVTQSSRYLVKRTGEKVFLECVQDMDHENMFWYRQDPGLGLRLIYFSYDVKMKEKGDIPEGYSVSREKKERFSLILESASTNQTSMYLCASSSGVAFFGQGTRLTVV.

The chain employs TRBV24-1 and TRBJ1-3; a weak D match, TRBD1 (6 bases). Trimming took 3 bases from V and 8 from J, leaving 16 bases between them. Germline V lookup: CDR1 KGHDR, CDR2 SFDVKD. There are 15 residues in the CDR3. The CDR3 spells CATSDPRGSGDTIYF. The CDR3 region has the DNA TGTGCCACCAGTGATCCGAGGGGGTCTGGGGACACCATATATTTT.

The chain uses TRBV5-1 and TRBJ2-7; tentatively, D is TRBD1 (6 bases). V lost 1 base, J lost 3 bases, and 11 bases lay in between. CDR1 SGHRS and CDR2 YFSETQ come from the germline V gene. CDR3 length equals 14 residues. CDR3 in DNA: TGCGCCAGCAGCTTGACGCAGGGGAGCTACGAGCAGTACTTC. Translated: CASSLTQGSYEQYF. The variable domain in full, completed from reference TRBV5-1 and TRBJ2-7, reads KAGVTQTPRYLIKTRGQQVTLSCSPISGHRSVSWYQQTPGQGLQFLFEYFSETQRNKGNFPGRFSGRQFSNSRSEMNVSTLELGDSALYLCASSLTQGSYEQYFGPGTRLTVT.

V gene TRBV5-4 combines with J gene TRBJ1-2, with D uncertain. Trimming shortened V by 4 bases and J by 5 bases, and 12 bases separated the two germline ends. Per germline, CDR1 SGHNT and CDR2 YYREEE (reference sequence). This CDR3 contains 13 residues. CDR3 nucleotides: TGTGCCAGCAGCAAGGGAGGATCATATGGCTACACCTTC. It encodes CASSKGGSYGYTF.

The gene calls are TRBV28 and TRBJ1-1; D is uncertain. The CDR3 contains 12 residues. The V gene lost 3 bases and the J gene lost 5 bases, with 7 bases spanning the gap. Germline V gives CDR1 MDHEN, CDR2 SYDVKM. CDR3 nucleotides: TGTGCCAGCAGTTTCGCGCGTACTGAAGCTTTCTTT. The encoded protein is CASSFARTEAFF.

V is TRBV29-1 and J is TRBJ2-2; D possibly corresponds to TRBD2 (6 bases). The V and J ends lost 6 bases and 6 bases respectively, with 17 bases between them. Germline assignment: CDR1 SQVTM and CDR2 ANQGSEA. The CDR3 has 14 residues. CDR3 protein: CSVARDFESGELFF. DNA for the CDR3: TGCAGCGTGGCCCGGGACTTCGAATCCGGGGAGCTGTTTTTT.